Shown below are 25 T cell receptor beta chains from a single sample sequenced in a study of blood T cells in healthy people across ages. A J-beta primer mix and a sample-barcoded 5' primer were used in a second PCR of roughly 6 to 11 cycles. TCRdb redid the calling of the 5' RACE reads with MiXCR, one entry per CDR3 protein. The sample includes hundreds of thousands of distinct CDR3 sequences, less than 80% seen only once; the top ten take roughly 26%. The sequenced sample was blood. The receptor set was obtained from a man aged 25 to 40 in good health.

This clonotype came up a few times. The chain couples TRBV12-3 or TRBV12-4 to TRBJ1-4, with D unclear. The CDR3 spans 13 residues. Trimming took off 10 bases at V and 0 bases at J, with 9 bases between the two ends. CDR3 in amino acids: CATSRTTNEKLFF. The CDR3 DNA reads TGTGCCACCTCCCGCACAACTAATGAAAAACTGTTTTTT.

The genes are TRBV20-1 and TRBJ2-3; D unclear. The CDR3 covers 14 residues. Germline CDR1 reads DFQATT; CDR2 reads SNEGSKA (reference sequence). V dropped 2 bases and J dropped 2 bases, with 11 bases sitting between them. CDR3 protein: CSARRTVLTDTQYF. The CDR3 DNA is TGCAGTGCTAGAAGGACCGTTCTCACAGATACGCAGTATTTT.

This rearrangement joins TRBV18 to TRBJ2-1; 9 positions match TRBD2. CDR3 length equals 15 residues. V lost 4 bases to trimming and J lost 3 bases; unmatched junction nucleotides: 4. Germline-derived CDR1 and CDR2 are KGHSH and LQKENI. Written as DNA, the CDR3 is TGTGCCAGCTCACTCGGGACTAGCATCTACAATGAGCAGTTCTTC. This sequence encodes CASSLGTSIYNEQFF.

V gene TRBV18 combines with J gene TRBJ1-5; 8 bases line up with TRBD1. This CDR3 spans 14 amino acids. V lost 6 bases and J lost 6; bases outside the gene matches: 7. Germline V lookup: CDR1 KGHSH, CDR2 LQKENI. The CDR3 protein is CASSPDRGGQPQHF. The DNA for the CDR3 is TGTGCCAGCTCGCCCGACAGGGGCGGTCAGCCCCAGCATTTT.

As DNA, the CDR3 is TGTGCCAGCAGAGTGAACCCCGGGGCAGGGACAGCCTACGAGCAGTACTTC. It encodes CASRVNPGAGTAYEQYF. V and J are TRBV28 and TRBJ2-7; TRBD1 matches at 7 bases. In germline, CDR1 is MDHEN, CDR2 SYDVKM. The CDR3 spans 17 residues. The junction had 16 bases not matched to a gene; V was cut back by 6 bases and J by 2 bases. The variable domain in full, completed from reference TRBV28 and TRBJ2-7, reads DVKVTQSSRYLVKRTGEKVFLECVQDMDHENMFWYRQDPGLGLRLIYFSYDVKMKEKGDIPEGYSVSREKKERFSLILESASTNQTSMYLCASRVNPGAGTAYEQYFGPGTRLTVT.

The chain uses TRBV27 and TRBJ2-1, with TRBD2 matching over 12 bases. V was pared by 8 bases and J by 10 bases, with 15 bases of the junction left unmatched. The CDR3 runs 16 residues. CDR1 and CDR2 (germline): MNHEY, SMNVEV (reference sequence). CDR3 nucleotide sequence: TGTGCCAGCGGGTTAGTGCCGGGACTAGCGGGTCCCGAGCAGTTCTTC. Residues: CASGLVPGLAGPEQFF.

This clonotype was recorded a few times. The chain couples TRBV20-1 to TRBJ2-5, with TRBD2 as a possible D gene (7 bases). V gave up 5 bases and J gave up 5 bases, with 12 bases separating them. The CDR3 length is 12 residues. Germline V CDR1 and CDR2: DFQATT, SNEGSKA (reference sequence). CDR3 in DNA: TGCAGTGCTCTAGGGGGGGTGGAGACCCAGTACTTC. Translated: CSALGGVETQYF.

This chain joins TRBV5-6 and TRBJ1-2; the D gene is possibly TRBD1 (6 bases). V was shortened by 0 bases and J by 1 base, with 16 bases between the two germline ends. CDR3 size: 17 residues. The germline V gene has CDR1 SGHDT and CDR2 YYEEEE. The CDR3 DNA sequence: TGTGCCAGCAGCTTGGAACAGGGCGCAACCATTAACTATGGCTACACCTTC. This sequence encodes CASSLEQGATINYGYTF.

The J gene is TRBJ2-1, the V gene TRBV7-9, with D uncertain. CDR1 is SEHNR and CDR2 is FQNEAQ in the germline V gene (reference sequence). The CDR3 spans 15 residues. V was cut by 3 bases and J by 2 bases, with 11 bases left in between. The CDR3 is CASSFPGLTYNEQFF. The CDR3 nucleotides read TGTGCCAGCAGCTTCCCCGGGCTTACCTACAATGAGCAGTTCTTC.

The rearrangement joins TRBV7-2 to TRBJ2-5; 9 bases are shared with TRBD1. The CDR3 is 15 amino acids. Germline loops: CDR1 SGHTA, CDR2 FQGNSA. The V gene end was trimmed by 0 bases and the J gene end by 2 bases; junction bases not matched to a gene: 1. The CDR3 sequence: CASSLAGQGQETQYF. The CDR3 nucleotides read TGTGCCAGCAGCTTAGCGGGACAGGGACAAGAGACCCAGTACTTC.

This chain joins TRBV7-9 and TRBJ2-3; D is uncertain. The V end was cut by 4 bases, the J end by 5 bases, with 7 bases between. This CDR3 has 12 amino acids. Germline CDR1 and CDR2: SEHNR and FQNEAQ (reference sequence). The CDR3 loop reads CASSSIGDTQYF. The CDR3 DNA sequence: TGTGCCAGCAGCTCTATAGGAGATACGCAGTATTTT.

The CDR3 region has the DNA TGTGCCAGCAGTGGACAGGGGGTACAGCCCCAGCATTTT. As protein: CASSGQGVQPQHF. This chain connects TRBV7-2 to TRBJ1-5; TRBD1 agrees at 10 bases. V gave up 6 bases and J gave up 7 bases; unmatched junction bases: 3. Germline lookup yields CDR1 SGHTA and CDR2 FQGNSA. The CDR3 consists of 13 residues.

The V call is TRBV6-1, the J call TRBJ2-5, with 14 positions matching TRBD2. The V and J ends lost 6 bases and 4 bases, in that order; junction bases with no gene match: 4. The CDR3 extends over 15 amino acids. Germline V lookup: CDR1 MNHNS, CDR2 SASEGT. This chain's CDR3 is CASRRLAGGPETQYF. The CDR3 region has the DNA TGTGCCAGCAGGAGACTAGCGGGGGGGCCAGAGACCCAGTACTTC.

The rearrangement joins TRBV7-9 to TRBJ1-5, with TRBD1 as a possible D gene (5 bases). Trimming shortened V by 6 bases and J by 2 bases, and 14 bases separated the two germline ends. The germline V gene has CDR1 SEHNR and CDR2 FQNEAQ (reference sequence). There are 15 residues in the CDR3. CDR3 sequence reads: CASSRGGLRNQPQHF. DNA for the CDR3: TGTGCCAGCAGTCGCGGGGGATTACGCAATCAGCCCCAGCATTTT.

In its sample, this clonotype was seen many times. V gene TRBV18 combines with J gene TRBJ2-7, with 9 bases aligning to TRBD1. The CDR3 has 17 residues. Germline V gene sequence: CDR1 KGHSH, CDR2 LQKENI. Unmatched junction bases numbered 15, after V lost 3 bases and J lost 6 bases. The CDR3 DNA reads TGTGCCAGCTCACCCAGGGAAGCCGGGACAGGGATTTCCGAGCAGTACTTC. As protein: CASSPREAGTGISEQYF.

The chain is built from TRBV28 and TRBJ2-5, with D perhaps matching TRBD1 (6 bases). V was shortened by 6 bases and J by 2 bases, with 16 bases between the two germline ends. Germline V CDR1 and CDR2: MDHEN, SYDVKM. The CDR3 has 15 amino acids. CDR3 amino acids: CASSTHRVRQETQYF. As DNA, the CDR3 is TGTGCCAGCAGCACCCACAGGGTCCGACAAGAGACCCAGTACTTC.

The chain recombines TRBV6-1 with TRBJ2-5, with 8 bases fitting TRBD1. Judging by the DNA end, TRBJ2-7 fits better; the J call may be wrong. Germline V gives CDR1 MNHNS, CDR2 SASEGT. This CDR3 region has 14 residues. CDR3 residues: CASSRDRISYEQYF. The CDR3 nucleotides are TGTGCCAGCAGTCGGGACAGGATTTCCTACGAGCAGTACTTC.

This chain uses TRBV27 with TRBJ2-3; D may match TRBD1 or TRBD2 (6 bases each). This CDR3 is 18 amino acids long. CDR1 and CDR2 (germline): MNHEY, SMNVEV (reference sequence). V lost 0 bases and J lost 1, with 17 bases in between. The CDR3 reads CASSLSKGGGGRTDTQYF. In DNA, the CDR3 is TGTGCCAGCAGTTTATCGAAGGGGGGTGGAGGGCGCACAGATACGCAGTATTTT.

The chain uses TRBV24-1 and TRBJ2-5; weak D call: TRBD2 (5 bases). V shed 8 bases and J shed 5 bases, with 14 bases lying between them. The CDR3 spans 13 residues. Germline lookup yields CDR1 KGHDR and CDR2 SFDVKD. The CDR3 nucleotides are TGTGCCACCAATCGGGGATCGGGCGAGACCCAGTACTTC. Translating gives CATNRGSGETQYF.

The chain joins TRBV20-1 to TRBJ2-1; D possibly corresponds to TRBD1 (6 bases). Germline V gene data show CDR1 as DFQATT and CDR2 as SNEGSKA (reference sequence). The CDR3 totals 14 residues. Trimming shortened V by 3 bases and J by 2 bases, and 11 bases separated the two germline ends. The CDR3 reads CSARSRGPYNEQFF. DNA for the CDR3: TGCAGTGCTAGGTCCAGGGGACCCTACAATGAGCAGTTCTTC.

V usage is TRBV3-1 and J usage is TRBJ2-5, with D possibly matching TRBD1 (5 bases). The CDR3 covers 15 residues. V shed 6 bases and J shed 4 bases, with 18 bases lying between them. Germline V gene data show CDR1 as LGHDT and CDR2 as YNNKEL (reference sequence). As DNA, the CDR3 is TGTGCCAGCAGGGTAGGGCAGGGTCATCGAGAGACCCAGTACTTC. This translates into CASRVGQGHRETQYF.

The chain employs TRBV15 and TRBJ1-6; TRBD1 is a possible D gene (6 bases). In germline, CDR1 is LNHNV, CDR2 YYDKDF (reference sequence). The V gene lost 0 bases and the J gene lost 10 bases, with 10 bases spanning the gap. This CDR3 contains 14 residues. The CDR3 DNA reads as TGTGCCACCAGCAGAGATCTAGGGGGATCACCCCTCCACTTT. It encodes CATSRDLGGSPLHF.

This chain links TRBV5-5 with TRBJ2-5, with a possible D match to TRBD1 (5 bases). Trimming cost V 5 bases and J 0 bases, with 17 bases left between them. Germline V gives CDR1 SGHKS, CDR2 YYEKEE (reference sequence). The length of the CDR3 is 16 residues. In nucleotides, the CDR3 is TGTGCCAGCAGTTACAGGAGCAGCGCGTACCAAGAGACCCAGTACTTC. Amino acid sequence: CASSYRSSAYQETQYF.

The chain links TRBV15 to TRBJ1-2; D is perhaps TRBD1 (5 bases). CDR1 and CDR2 from the germline V gene are LNHNV and YYDKDF (reference sequence). Trimming cost V 3 bases and J 4 bases, with 12 bases left between them. The CDR3 covers 14 residues. The CDR3 reads CATSRTAGGYGYTF. The CDR3 region has the DNA TGTGCCACCAGCAGGACAGCCGGGGGCTATGGCTACACCTTC.

The chain joins TRBV29-1 to TRBJ1-5; the match to TRBD1 covers 7 bases. The ends lost 1 base at V and 6 bases at J; junction bases unmatched: 3. The CDR3 is made up of 13 amino acids. Germline V gene lookup returns CDR1 SQVTM and CDR2 ANQGSEA. The CDR3 coding sequence is TGCAGCGTTGAAGGGCAGGGGGGTCAGCCCCAGCATTTT. It is translated as CSVEGQGGQPQHF. The full variable domain, completed using reference TRBV29-1 and TRBJ1-5, is SAVISQKPSRDICQRGTSLTIQCQVDSQVTMMFWYRQQPGQSLTLIATANQGSEATYESGFVIDKFPISRPNLTFSTLTVSNMSPEDSSIYLCSVEGQGGQPQHFGDGTRLSIL.